This T cell receptor (beta chain) originates from a study of prognosis after radiotherapy for stage I lung cancer. Background on the study: Radiotherapy: SBRT, 3 to 5 fractions, biologically effective dose at least 100 Gy. Nobody among the patients got concurrent therapy with stereotactic body radiotherapy. Study outcomes and limitations: Post-treatment Shannon entropy following stereotactic body radiation therapy was lower among patients who developed distant metastases. Unique TCR clones declined after stereotactic body radiation therapy, from a median about 10,000 to 6,900.

From genomic DNA, TCR beta CDR3 was amplified by two-round multiplex PCR. TRBV and TRBJ genes each had their own specific primers in first-round PCR. Each CDR3 protein is one row after TCRdb ran MiXCR on the multiplex PCR reads. The sample shows 30,000 to 40,000 distinct CDR3 sequences, nearly 35% of them seen only once. Sample share makes this clonotype medium-sized (0.01 to 0.1%). Its cognate antigen is unknown. The ends lost 5 bases at V and 5 bases at J; junction bases unmatched: 8. This CDR3 has 13 amino acids. Germline V lookup: CDR1 GTSNPN, CDR2 SVGIG (reference sequence). Sequences were derived from PBMCs, sampled before or after stereotactic body radiation therapy (not recorded which). This sequence was found in a donor aged 50 or older with non-small cell lung cancer. The chain employs TRBV30 and TRBJ1-2; 7 nucleotides match TRBD1. CDR3: CAWAFRGLYGYTF. In DNA, the CDR3 is TGTGCCTGGGCATTCAGGGGGTTGTATGGCTACACCTTC. Full variable domain (rest looked up from reference TRBV30 and TRBJ1-2): SQTIHQWPATLVQPVGSPLSLECTVEGTSNPNLYWYRQAAGRGLQLLFYSVGIGQISSEVPQNLSASRPQDRQFILSSKKLLLSDSGFYLCAWAFRGLYGYTFGSGTRLTVV.